The subject of this entry is one T cell receptor beta chain. Germline V gene lookup returns CDR1 SGHNT and CDR2 YYREEE (reference sequence). With V trimmed by 3 bases and J by 12 bases, 7 bases remained unmatched. The CDR3 runs 13 residues. This table comes from immunoSEQ multiplex PCR, and its TCRdb copy is limited to in-frame clones, with some not included. The sample records 250,000 or so clones, about 85% being singletons. The entry originates in a study of blood T cell repertoires in COVID-19. The source material was peripheral blood. This sequence joins TRBV5-4 and TRBJ2-1; 9 bases map to TRBD1. The TCR sequence derives from a man aged 25 to 40 who had recovered from COVID-19. CDR3 sequence: CASSSDRGGVQFF. CDR3 nucleotides: TGTGCCAGCAGCTCCGACAGGGGGGGCGTGCAGTTCTTC.